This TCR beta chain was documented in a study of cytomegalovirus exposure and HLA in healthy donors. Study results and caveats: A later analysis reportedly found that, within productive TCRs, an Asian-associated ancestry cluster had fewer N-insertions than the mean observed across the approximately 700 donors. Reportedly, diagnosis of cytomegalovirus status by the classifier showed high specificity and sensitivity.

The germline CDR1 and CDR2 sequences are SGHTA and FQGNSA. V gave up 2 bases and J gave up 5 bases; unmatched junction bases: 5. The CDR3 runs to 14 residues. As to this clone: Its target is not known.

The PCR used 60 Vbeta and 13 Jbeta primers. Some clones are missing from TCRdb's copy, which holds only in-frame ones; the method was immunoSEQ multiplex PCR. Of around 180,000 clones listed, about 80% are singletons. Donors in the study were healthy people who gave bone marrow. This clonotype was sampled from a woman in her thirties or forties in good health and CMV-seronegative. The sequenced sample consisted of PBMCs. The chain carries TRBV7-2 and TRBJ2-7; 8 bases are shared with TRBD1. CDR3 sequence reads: CASSLSQGAHEQYF. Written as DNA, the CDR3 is TGTGCCAGCAGCTTAAGCCAGGGGGCCCACGAGCAGTACTTC.